This entry features one T cell receptor (beta chain) sequence. The antigen is not known. The CDR3 spans 14 residues. The V and J ends lost 1 base and 5 bases respectively, with 12 bases between them. Germline CDR1 is SGHRS and CDR2 is YFSETQ. This sample stems from a study of OX40 agonist ivuxolimab in advanced cancers. Study-level background: Ivuxolimab is a fully human IgG2 antibody that activates OX40 (CD134). Among those treated, three patients had partial responses, one with hepatocellular carcinoma and two with cutaneous melanoma.

The table came from immunoSEQ multiplex PCR; TCRdb's copy has only in-frame clones and leaves some out. The sample yields about 47,000 clones, about 86% seen once. Findings and limits, study-wide: In general, CD8+ T cells held more expanded clones than CD4+ did, on average.

The rearrangement joins TRBV5-1 to TRBJ2-5; unclear D gene. The sequence derives from an adult with an advanced solid tumor such as melanoma, head and neck, liver or kidney cancer. This sample comprised CD4+ or CD8+ T cells sorted from blood, obtained in a trial of the OX40 agonist ivuxolimab. CDR3 region: CASSLSSTRETQYF. In DNA form, the CDR3 reads TGCGCCAGCAGCTTGTCTTCGACCAGGGAGACCCAGTACTTC. Complete variable domain (other parts from reference TRBV5-1 and TRBJ2-5): KAGVTQTPRYLIKTRGQQVTLSCSPISGHRSVSWYQQTPGQGLQFLFEYFSETQRNKGNFPGRFSGRQFSNSRSEMNVSTLELGDSALYLCASSLSSTRETQYFGPGTRLLVL.